This passage covers 10 T cell receptor beta chains from one sample sequenced in a study of T cell responses to AZD1222 COVID-19 vaccine. Generated by immunoSEQ multiplex PCR, the TCRdb table keeps only in-frame clones and is missing some. The top ten hold roughly 4.3% of the sample, which has 120,000 to 150,000 clones, around four fifths seen once. Source: peripheral blood, taken on day 0 of MenACWY control vaccination. The receptors stem from an adult in good health.

The chain combines TRBV2 with TRBJ1-5; no definite D call. This CDR3 comprises 15 residues. The ends were cut back, 6 bases at V and 6 bases at J, with 18 bases in the middle. From germline, CDR1 is SNHLY and CDR2 FYNNEI. The CDR3 here is CASRGVEKLGQPQHF. The CDR3 DNA reads TGTGCCAGCAGGGGAGTAGAGAAACTCGGTCAGCCCCAGCATTTT.

This clone was picked up one time. V gene TRBV28 combines with J gene TRBJ1-2, with TRBD1 matching over 9 bases. Germline V gene sequence: CDR1 MDHEN, CDR2 SYDVKM. The trim removed 2 bases at V and 5 bases at J, leaving 6 bases unmatched. The CDR3 extends over 15 amino acids. The CDR3 spells CASSLGGGQGYGYTF. DNA of the CDR3: TGTGCCAGCAGTTTAGGGGGGGGACAGGGTTATGGCTACACCTTC.

This clone was detected once. The chain joins TRBV4-1 to TRBJ1-6; 8 positions agree with TRBD1. Germline V lookup: CDR1 MGHRA, CDR2 YSYEKL. Trimming at V came to 2 bases and at J to 7 bases, leaving 7 bases not matched to a gene. The CDR3 consists of 16 residues. DNA for the CDR3: TGCGCCAGCAGCCAAACGCAGGGGGCTGGAAATTCACCCCTCCACTTT. This gives the protein CASSQTQGAGNSPLHF.

On this clone: Other DNA sequences in the sample encode the same CDR3. The rearrangement uses TRBV19 and TRBJ2-2; 8 nucleotides agree with TRBD1. The CDR3 runs to 14 residues. Germline V lookup: CDR1 LNHDA, CDR2 SQIVND (reference sequence). V gave up 3 bases and J gave up 4 bases; unmatched junction bases: 1. The CDR3 protein is CASSIDRGTGELFF. The CDR3 DNA is TGTGCCAGTAGTATTGACAGGGGCACCGGGGAGCTGTTTTTT.

This clone was seen once. The rearrangement links TRBV5-6 to TRBJ1-3; D call uncertain. V dropped 2 bases and J dropped 0 bases, with 18 bases sitting between them. The germline CDR1 and CDR2 sequences are SGHDT and YYEEEE. The CDR3 covers 18 residues. CDR3 in DNA: TGTGCCAGCAGCTTTGGTCCATTCGGGCCCAGCTCTGGAAACACCATATATTTT. As protein: CASSFGPFGPSSGNTIYF.

The CDR3 region is CASSFRGEYGYTF. For the CDR3, the DNA is TGTGCCAGCAGCTTTAGGGGAGAGTATGGCTACACCTTC. The chain combines TRBV5-4 with TRBJ1-2; possibly TRBD1 for D (5 bases). This CDR3 has 13 residues. In germline, CDR1 is SGHNT, CDR2 YYREEE (reference sequence). The V end was cut by 2 bases, the J end by 5 bases, with 10 bases between.

V and J are TRBV7-2 and TRBJ1-4; D gene uncertain. Trimming left V 5 bases short and J 0 bases short, with 10 bases between. Germline values: CDR1 SGHTA, CDR2 FQGNSA. The CDR3 is 15 amino acids. The CDR3 DNA is TGTGCCAGCAGCCCTGCTTCGACAACTAATGAAAAACTGTTTTTT. Amino acids: CASSPASTTNEKLFF.

This chain links TRBV14 with TRBJ1-1; no firm D call. V was trimmed by 2 bases and J by 0 bases, leaving 4 bases between them. The CDR3 length is 13 residues. Germline V lookup: CDR1 SGHDN, CDR2 FVKESK. CDR3 DNA sequence: TGTGCCAGCAGCCAAACGTTGAACACTGAAGCTTTCTTT. Translated: CASSQTLNTEAFF.

The V gene is TRBV28, the J gene TRBJ2-7; D unclear. CDR1 is MDHEN and CDR2 is SYDVKM in the germline V gene. This CDR3 is built from 16 residues. V was pared by 6 bases and J by 3 bases, with 21 bases between. The CDR3 nucleotides are TGTGCCAGCAGCCGTCGGACCCCGATAAATGTCTACGAGCAGTACGTC. This translates into CASSRRTPINVYEQYV.

The chain links TRBV15 to TRBJ2-3; 7 bases map to TRBD2. Germline-derived CDR1 and CDR2 are LNHNV and YYDKDF (reference sequence). With V trimmed by 5 bases and J by 1 base, 0 bases remained unmatched. This CDR3 has 13 amino acids. For the CDR3, the DNA is TGTGCCACCAGCCGGGGGGGCACAGATACGCAGTATTTT. Protein: CATSRGGTDTQYF.